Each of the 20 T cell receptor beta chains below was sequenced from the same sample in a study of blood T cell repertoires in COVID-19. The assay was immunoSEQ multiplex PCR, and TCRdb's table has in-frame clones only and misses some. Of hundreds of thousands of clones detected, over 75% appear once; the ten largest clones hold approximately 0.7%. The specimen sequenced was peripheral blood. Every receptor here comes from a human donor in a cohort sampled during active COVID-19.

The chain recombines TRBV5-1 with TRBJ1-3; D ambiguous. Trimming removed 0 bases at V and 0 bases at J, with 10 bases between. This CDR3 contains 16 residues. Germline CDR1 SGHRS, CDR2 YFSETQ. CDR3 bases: TGCGCCAGCAGCTTGGGACACGGAGGCTCTGGAAACACCATATATTTT. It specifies CASSLGHGGSGNTIYF.

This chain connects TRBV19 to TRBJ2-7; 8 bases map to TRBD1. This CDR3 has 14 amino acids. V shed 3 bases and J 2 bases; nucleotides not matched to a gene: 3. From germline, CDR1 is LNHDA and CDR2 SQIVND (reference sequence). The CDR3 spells CASSIGQGTYEQYF. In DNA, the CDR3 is TGTGCCAGTAGTATCGGACAGGGAACCTACGAGCAGTACTTC.

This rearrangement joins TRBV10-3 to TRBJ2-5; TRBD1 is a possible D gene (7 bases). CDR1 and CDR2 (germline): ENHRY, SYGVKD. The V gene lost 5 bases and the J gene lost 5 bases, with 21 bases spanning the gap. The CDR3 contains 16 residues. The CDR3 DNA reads TGTGCCATCAGTCCCGCCCCAGGGGGGAGCGGTGAGACCCAGTACTTC. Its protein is CAISPAPGGSGETQYF.

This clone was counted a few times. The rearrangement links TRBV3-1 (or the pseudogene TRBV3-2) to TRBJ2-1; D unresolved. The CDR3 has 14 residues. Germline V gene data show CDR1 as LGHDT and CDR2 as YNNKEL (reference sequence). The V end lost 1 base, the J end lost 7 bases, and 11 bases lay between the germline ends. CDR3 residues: CASSQGPGGNEQFF. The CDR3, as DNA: TGTGCCAGCAGCCAAGGTCCAGGTGGGAATGAGCAGTTCTTC.

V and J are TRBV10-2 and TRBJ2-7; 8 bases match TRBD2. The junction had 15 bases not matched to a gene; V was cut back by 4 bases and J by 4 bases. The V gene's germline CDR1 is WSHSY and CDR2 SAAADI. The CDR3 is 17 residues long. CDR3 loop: CASSGPVGSGKGYEQYF. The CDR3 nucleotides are TGCGCCAGCAGTGGCCCCGTCGGTAGCGGGAAAGGATACGAGCAGTACTTC.

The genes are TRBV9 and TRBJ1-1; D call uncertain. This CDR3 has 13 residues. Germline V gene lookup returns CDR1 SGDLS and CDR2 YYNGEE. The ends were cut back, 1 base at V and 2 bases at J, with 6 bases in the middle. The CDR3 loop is CASSVTTNTEAFF. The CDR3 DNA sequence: TGTGCCAGCAGCGTAACGACAAACACTGAAGCTTTCTTT.

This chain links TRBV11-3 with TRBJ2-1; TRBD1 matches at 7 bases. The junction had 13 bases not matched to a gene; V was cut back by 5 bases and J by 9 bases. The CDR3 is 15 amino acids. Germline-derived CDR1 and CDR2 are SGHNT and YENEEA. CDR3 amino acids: CASSPGMERQGEQFF. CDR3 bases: TGTGCCAGCAGCCCAGGAATGGAGCGACAGGGTGAGCAGTTCTTC.

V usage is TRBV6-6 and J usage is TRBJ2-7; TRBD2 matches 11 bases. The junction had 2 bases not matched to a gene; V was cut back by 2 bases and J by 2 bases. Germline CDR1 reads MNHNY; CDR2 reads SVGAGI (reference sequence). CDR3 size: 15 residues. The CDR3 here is CASSYTSGGPYEQYF. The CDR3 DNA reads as TGTGCCAGCAGTTACACTAGCGGGGGACCCTACGAGCAGTACTTC.

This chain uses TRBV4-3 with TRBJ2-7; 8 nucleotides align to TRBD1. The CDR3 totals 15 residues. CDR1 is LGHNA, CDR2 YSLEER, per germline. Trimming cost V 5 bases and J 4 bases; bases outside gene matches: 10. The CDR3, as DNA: TGCGCCAGCAGCAATAGACAGGGGCGGTCTTACGAGCAGTACTTC. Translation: CASSNRQGRSYEQYF.

CDR3 amino acids: CASSEQGDGYGYTF. CDR3 nucleotide sequence: TGTGCCAGCAGTGAACAGGGGGACGGCTATGGCTACACCTTC. This chain connects TRBV6-1 to TRBJ1-2, with TRBD1 matching 7 bases. The J segment lost 4 bases and the V segment lost 2 bases, leaving 4 bases of the junction unmatched. The CDR3 sequence is 14 residues long. The germline V gene has CDR1 MNHNS and CDR2 SASEGT.

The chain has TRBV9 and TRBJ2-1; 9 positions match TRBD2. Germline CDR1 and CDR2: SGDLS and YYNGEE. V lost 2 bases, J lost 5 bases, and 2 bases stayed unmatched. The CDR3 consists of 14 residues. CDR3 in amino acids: CASSVAGGDNEQFF. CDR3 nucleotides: TGTGCCAGCAGCGTCGCGGGAGGGGACAATGAGCAGTTCTTC.

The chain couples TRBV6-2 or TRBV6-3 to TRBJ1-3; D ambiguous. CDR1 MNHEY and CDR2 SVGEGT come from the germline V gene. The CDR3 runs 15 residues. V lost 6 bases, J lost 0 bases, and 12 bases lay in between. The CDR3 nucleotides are TGTGCCAGCAGCCCCACTCCCGGCTCTGGAAACACCATATATTTT. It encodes CASSPTPGSGNTIYF.

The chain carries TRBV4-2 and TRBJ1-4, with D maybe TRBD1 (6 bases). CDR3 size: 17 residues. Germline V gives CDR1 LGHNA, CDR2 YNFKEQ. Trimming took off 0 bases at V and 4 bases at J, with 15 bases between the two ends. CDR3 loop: CASSQEIRGEGNEKLFF. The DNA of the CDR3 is TGTGCCAGCAGCCAAGAGATCAGGGGAGAGGGTAATGAAAAACTGTTTTTT.

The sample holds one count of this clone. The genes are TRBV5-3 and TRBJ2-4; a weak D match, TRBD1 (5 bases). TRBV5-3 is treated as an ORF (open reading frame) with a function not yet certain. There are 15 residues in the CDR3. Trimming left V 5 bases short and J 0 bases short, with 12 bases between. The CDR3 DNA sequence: TGTGCCAGAAGGGAACAGGATCTAGCCAAAAACATTCAGTACTTC. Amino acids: CARREQDLAKNIQYF.

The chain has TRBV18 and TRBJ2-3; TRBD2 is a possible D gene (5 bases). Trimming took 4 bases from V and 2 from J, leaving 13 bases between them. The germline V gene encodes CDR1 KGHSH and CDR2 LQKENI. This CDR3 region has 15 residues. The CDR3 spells CASSRGDTTTDTQYF. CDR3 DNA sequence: TGTGCCAGCTCACGGGGAGACACAACCACAGATACGCAGTATTTT.

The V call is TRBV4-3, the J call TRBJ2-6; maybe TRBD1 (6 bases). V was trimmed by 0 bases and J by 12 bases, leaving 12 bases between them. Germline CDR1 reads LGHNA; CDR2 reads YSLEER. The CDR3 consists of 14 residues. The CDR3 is CASSQDTGSSVLTF. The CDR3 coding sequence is TGCGCCAGCAGCCAAGATACAGGGTCGAGCGTCCTGACTTTC.

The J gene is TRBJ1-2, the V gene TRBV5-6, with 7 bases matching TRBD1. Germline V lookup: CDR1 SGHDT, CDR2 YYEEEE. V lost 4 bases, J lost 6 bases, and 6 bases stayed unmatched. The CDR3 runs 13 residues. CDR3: CASSLIGGNGYTF. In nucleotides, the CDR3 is TGTGCCAGCAGCCTCATAGGGGGCAATGGCTACACCTTC.

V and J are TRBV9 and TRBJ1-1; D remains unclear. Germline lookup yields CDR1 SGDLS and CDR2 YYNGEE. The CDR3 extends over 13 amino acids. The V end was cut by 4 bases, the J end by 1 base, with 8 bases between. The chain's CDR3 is CASSFTANTEAFF. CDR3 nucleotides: TGTGCCAGCAGCTTTACAGCGAACACTGAAGCTTTCTTT.

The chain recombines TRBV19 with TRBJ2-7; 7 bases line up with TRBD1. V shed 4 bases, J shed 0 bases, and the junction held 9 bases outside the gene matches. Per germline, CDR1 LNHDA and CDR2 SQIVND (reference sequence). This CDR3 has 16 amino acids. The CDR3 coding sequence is TGTGCCAGTAGTAGAGAGACGGGACAGTTCTCCTACGAGCAGTACTTC. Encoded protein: CASSRETGQFSYEQYF.

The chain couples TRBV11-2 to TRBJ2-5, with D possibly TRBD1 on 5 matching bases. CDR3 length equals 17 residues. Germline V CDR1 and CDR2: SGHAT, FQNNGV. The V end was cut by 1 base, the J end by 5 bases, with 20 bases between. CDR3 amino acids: CASSLGTGSQSGETQYF. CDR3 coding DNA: TGTGCCAGCAGCTTAGGGACGGGCTCCCAGTCAGGGGAGACCCAGTACTTC. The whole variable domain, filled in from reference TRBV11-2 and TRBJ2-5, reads EAGVAQSPRYKIIEKRQSVAFWCNPISGHATLYWYQQILGQGPKLLIQFQNNGVVDDSQLPKDRFSAERLKGVDSTLKIQPAKLEDSAVYLCASSLGTGSQSGETQYFGPGTRLLVL.